The rows below give T cell receptor beta chains drawn from one sample of a study of Graves' ophthalmopathy and Graves' hyperthyroidism. Using its own MiXCR run on the multiplex PCR reads, TCRdb lists one record per CDR3 protein. The sample records hundreds of thousands of distinct CDR3 sequences, 22% being singletons. The sequencing input was peripheral blood. All receptors come from a woman under 30 with stable Graves' hyperthyroidism. Some clones in this sample may be carry-over from other donors' samples. Each CDR3 is given without its conserved first and last residue. Expanded clones are given a class, and other clones once, few, many or no size at all.

V gene: TRBV11-1; J gene: TRBJ2-5; clone size: NA; CDR3 protein: ASSLRAVQETQY
V gene: TRBV12-3/TRBV12-4; J gene: TRBJ1-3; clone size: many; CDR3 protein: ASGHRNSGNTIY
V gene: TRBV6-2/TRBV6-3; J gene: TRBJ2-5; clone size: NA; CDR3 protein: ASNSPRDRGETQY
V gene: TRBV6-5; J gene: TRBJ2-7; clone size: many; CDR3 protein: ASSYSHSGQGGYEQY
V gene: TRBV9; J gene: TRBJ1-1; clone size: many; CDR3 protein: ASSTGRNEAF
V gene: TRBV19; J gene: TRBJ1-1; clone size: many; CDR3 protein: ASSSQPGRQMNTEAF
V gene: TRBV12-3/TRBV12-4; J gene: TRBJ2-2; clone size: once; CDR3 protein: ASTSYRGKGELF
V gene: TRBV6-1; J gene: TRBJ1-3; clone size: NA; CDR3 protein: ASSDDRRNTIY
V gene: TRBV29-1; J gene: TRBJ2-7; clone size: many; CDR3 protein: SVPRQGTYEQY
V gene: TRBV12-5; J gene: TRBJ1-1; clone size: NA; CDR3 protein: ASGTRLGGTEAF
V gene: TRBV2; J gene: TRBJ1-1; clone size: NA; CDR3 protein: ASRRQGAWVGTEAF
V gene: TRBV7-8; J gene: TRBJ2-7; clone size: many; CDR3 protein: ASSLTGAGDSYEQY
V gene: TRBV20-1; J gene: TRBJ2-7; clone size: many; CDR3 protein: SGVTGSGEQY
V gene: TRBV7-9; J gene: TRBJ1-6; clone size: many; CDR3 protein: ASSSPGFSPLH
V gene: TRBV6-1; J gene: TRBJ2-5; clone size: few; CDR3 protein: ASSTPGQQETQY
V gene: TRBV20-1; J gene: TRBJ1-5; clone size: many; CDR3 protein: SADGLRVGSNQPQH
V gene: TRBV20-1; J gene: TRBJ2-6; clone size: NA; CDR3 protein: SARLGQSGANVLT
V gene: TRBV18; J gene: TRBJ1-1; clone size: NA; CDR3 protein: ASSPSSGDTEAF
V gene: TRBV9; J gene: TRBJ2-1; clone size: many; CDR3 protein: ASSVEESYNEQF
V gene: TRBV29-1; J gene: TRBJ2-7; clone size: many; CDR3 protein: SVEVQGQNYEQY
V gene: TRBV6-1; J gene: TRBJ1-2; clone size: NA; CDR3 protein: ASRGPRANYGYT
V gene: TRBV3-1; J gene: TRBJ2-7; clone size: many; CDR3 protein: ASSQDYGLVLYEQY
V gene: TRBV6-1; J gene: TRBJ1-1; clone size: NA; CDR3 protein: ASSASLFTEAF
V gene: TRBV20-1; J gene: TRBJ1-1; clone size: many; CDR3 protein: SARGPTERVNTEAF
V gene: TRBV11-1; J gene: TRBJ2-2; clone size: many; CDR3 protein: ASSLRRDSAGELF
V gene: TRBV12-3/TRBV12-4; J gene: TRBJ2-5; clone size: NA; CDR3 protein: ASSLELSDQY
V gene: TRBV6-1; J gene: TRBJ2-7; clone size: many; CDR3 protein: ASLNVPYEQY
V gene: TRBV28; J gene: TRBJ2-2; clone size: NA; CDR3 protein: ASSLARTAGTGELF
V gene: TRBV5-1; J gene: TRBJ1-1; clone size: few; CDR3 protein: ASSKNGQGGMNTEAF
V gene: TRBV7-3; J gene: TRBJ1-1; clone size: many; CDR3 protein: ASSPTGAGAEAF
V gene: TRBV29-1; J gene: TRBJ2-4; clone size: NA; CDR3 protein: SVGNSPGAKNMQY
V gene: TRBV2; J gene: TRBJ2-7; clone size: many; CDR3 protein: ASNPPPGQGAYEQY
V gene: TRBV30; J gene: TRBJ2-7; clone size: NA; CDR3 protein: AHGMASGYEQY
V gene: TRBV20-1; J gene: TRBJ2-2; clone size: few; CDR3 protein: SATLPGLAGDTGELF
V gene: TRBV30; J gene: TRBJ1-1; clone size: many; CDR3 protein: AWSSEENTEAF
V gene: TRBV20-1; J gene: TRBJ1-5; clone size: many; CDR3 protein: SAAWDGNQPQH
V gene: TRBV7-8; J gene: TRBJ2-5; clone size: NA; CDR3 protein: ASSPGTSGIETQY
V gene: TRBV20-1; J gene: TRBJ2-2; clone size: many; CDR3 protein: SAPGITGELF